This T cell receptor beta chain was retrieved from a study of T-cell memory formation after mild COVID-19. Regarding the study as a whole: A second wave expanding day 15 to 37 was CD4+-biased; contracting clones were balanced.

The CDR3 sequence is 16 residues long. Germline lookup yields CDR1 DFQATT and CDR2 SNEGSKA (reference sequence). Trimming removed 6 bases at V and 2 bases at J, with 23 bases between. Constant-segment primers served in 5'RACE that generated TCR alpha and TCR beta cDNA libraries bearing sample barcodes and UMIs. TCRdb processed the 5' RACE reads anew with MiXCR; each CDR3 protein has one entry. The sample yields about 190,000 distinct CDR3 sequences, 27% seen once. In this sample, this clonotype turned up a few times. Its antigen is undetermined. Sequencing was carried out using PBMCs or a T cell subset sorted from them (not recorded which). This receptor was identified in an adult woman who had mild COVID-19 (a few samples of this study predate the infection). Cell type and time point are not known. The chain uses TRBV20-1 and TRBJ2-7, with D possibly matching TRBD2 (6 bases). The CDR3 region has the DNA TGCAGTGCAAGGAACCCTGGGACTTCCCGTCCCTACGAGCAGTACTTC. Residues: CSARNPGTSRPYEQYF.